This T cell receptor beta chain is drawn from a study of blood T cell repertoires in COVID-19. Background on the study: The United States, Italy and Spain supplied acute and convalescent COVID-19 samples.

The CDR3 runs 15 residues. V dropped 4 bases and J dropped 1; count of bases not matched to a gene: 4. In germline, CDR1 is SGDLS, CDR2 YYNGEE. As originally analysed: Estimation of nucleated cell counts was performed using reference gene primer amplification. Libraries were prepared by immunoSEQ multiplex PCR; TCRdb keeps only in-frame clonotypes and omits some of them. V and J calls and clone size are given by that table; D and trimming were obtained from the DNA. The sample has about 320,000 clones, roughly 85% seen once. All enrollees were roughly 18 to 89 years old and from fewer than 25 US areas. Clinical history as reported by participants underpinned cohort assignment.

This receptor was taken from a woman aged 30 to 39 who had been exposed to COVID-19. Sequencing was done on a sample of PBMCs or T cells enriched from blood (not recorded which). The V and J genes are TRBV9 and TRBJ1-3; 8 positions match TRBD1. The CDR3 sequence: CASSPTGGSGNTIYF. As DNA, the CDR3 is TGTGCCAGCAGCCCCACAGGGGGGTCTGGAAACACCATATATTTT. Full variable domain (missing parts from reference TRBV9 and TRBJ1-3): DSGVTQTPKHLITATGQRVTLRCSPRSGDLSVYWYQQSLDQGLQFLIQYYNGEERAKGNILERFSAQQFPDLHSELNLSSLELGDSALYFCASSPTGGSGNTIYFGEGSWLTVV.